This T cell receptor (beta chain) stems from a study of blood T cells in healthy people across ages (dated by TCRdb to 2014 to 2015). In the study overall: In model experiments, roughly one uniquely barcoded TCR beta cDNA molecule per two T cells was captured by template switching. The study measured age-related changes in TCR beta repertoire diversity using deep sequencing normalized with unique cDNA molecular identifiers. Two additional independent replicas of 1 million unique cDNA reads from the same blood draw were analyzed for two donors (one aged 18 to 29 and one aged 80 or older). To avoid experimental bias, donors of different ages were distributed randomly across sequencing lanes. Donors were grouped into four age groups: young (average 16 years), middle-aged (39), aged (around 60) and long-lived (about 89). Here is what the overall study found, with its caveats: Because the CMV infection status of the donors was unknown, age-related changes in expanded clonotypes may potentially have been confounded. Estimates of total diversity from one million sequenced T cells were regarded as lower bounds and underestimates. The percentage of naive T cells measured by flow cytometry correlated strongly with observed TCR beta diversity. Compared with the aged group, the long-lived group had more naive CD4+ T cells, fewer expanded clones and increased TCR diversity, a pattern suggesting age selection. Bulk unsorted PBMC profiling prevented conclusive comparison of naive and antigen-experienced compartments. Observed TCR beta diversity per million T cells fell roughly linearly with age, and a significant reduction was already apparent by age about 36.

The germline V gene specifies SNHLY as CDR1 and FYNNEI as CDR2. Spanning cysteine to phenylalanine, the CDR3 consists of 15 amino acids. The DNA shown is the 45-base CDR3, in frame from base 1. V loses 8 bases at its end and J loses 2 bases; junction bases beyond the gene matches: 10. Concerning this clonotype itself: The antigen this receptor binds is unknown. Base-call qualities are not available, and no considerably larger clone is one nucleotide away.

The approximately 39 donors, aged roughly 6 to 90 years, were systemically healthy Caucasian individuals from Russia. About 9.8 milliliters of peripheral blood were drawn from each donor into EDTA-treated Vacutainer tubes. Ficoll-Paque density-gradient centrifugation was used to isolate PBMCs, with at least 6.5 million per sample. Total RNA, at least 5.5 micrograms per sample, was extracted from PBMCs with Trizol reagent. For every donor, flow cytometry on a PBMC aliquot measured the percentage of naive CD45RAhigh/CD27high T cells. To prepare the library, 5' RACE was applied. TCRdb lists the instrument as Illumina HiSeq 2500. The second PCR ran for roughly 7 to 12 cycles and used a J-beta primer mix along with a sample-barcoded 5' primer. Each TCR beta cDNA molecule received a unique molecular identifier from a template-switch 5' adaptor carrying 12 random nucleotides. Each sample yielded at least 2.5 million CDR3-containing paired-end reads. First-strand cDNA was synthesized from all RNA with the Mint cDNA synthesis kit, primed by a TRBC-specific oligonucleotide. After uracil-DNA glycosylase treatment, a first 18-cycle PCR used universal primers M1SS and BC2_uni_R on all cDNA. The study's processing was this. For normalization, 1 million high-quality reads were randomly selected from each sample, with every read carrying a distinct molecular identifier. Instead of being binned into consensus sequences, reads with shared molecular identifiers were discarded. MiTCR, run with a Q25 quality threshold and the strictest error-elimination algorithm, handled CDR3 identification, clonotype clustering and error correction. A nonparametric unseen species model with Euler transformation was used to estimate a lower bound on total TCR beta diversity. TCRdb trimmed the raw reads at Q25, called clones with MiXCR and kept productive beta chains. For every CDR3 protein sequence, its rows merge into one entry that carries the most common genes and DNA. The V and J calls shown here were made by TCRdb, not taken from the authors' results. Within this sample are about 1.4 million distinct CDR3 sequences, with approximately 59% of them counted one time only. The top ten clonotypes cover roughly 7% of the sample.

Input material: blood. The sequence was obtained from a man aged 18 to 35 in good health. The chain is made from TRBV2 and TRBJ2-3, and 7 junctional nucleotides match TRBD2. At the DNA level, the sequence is TGTGCCAGCTGCGGGACGGGGGGATCCACAGATACGCAGTATTTT. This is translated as CASCGTGGSTDTQYF.